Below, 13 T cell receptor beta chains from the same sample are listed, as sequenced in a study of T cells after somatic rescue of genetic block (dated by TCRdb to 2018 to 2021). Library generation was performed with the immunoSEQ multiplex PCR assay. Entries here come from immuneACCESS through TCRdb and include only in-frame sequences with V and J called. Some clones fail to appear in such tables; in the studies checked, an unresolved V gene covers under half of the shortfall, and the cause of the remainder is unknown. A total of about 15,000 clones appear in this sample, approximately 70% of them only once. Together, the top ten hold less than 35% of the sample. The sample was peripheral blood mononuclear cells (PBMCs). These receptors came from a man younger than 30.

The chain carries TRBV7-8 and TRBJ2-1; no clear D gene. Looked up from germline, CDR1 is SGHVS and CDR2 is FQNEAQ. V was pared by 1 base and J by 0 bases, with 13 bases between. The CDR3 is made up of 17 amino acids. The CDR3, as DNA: TGTGCCAGCAGCTTAGTGCCCACTATCAGCTCCTACAATGAGCAGTTCTTC. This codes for CASSLVPTISSYNEQFF.

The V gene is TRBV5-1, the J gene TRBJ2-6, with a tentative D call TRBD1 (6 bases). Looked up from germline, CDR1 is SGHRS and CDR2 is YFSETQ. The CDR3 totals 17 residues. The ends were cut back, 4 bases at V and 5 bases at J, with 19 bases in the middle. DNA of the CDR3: TGCGCCAGCAGCCACGAACAGGGCCCAGCTAGGGCCAACGTCCTGACTTTC. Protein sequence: CASSHEQGPARANVLTF. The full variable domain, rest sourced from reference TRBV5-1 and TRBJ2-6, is KAGVTQTPRYLIKTRGQQVTLSCSPISGHRSVSWYQQTPGQGLQFLFEYFSETQRNKGNFPGRFSGRQFSNSRSEMNVSTLELGDSALYLCASSHEQGPARANVLTFGAGSRLTVL.

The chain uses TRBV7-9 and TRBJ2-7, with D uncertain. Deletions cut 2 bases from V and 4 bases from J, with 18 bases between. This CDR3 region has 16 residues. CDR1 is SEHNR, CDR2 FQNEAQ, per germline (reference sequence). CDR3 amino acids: CASSLFQAPIAYEQYF. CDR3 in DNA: TGTGCCAGCAGCTTATTCCAGGCACCCATAGCTTACGAGCAGTACTTC. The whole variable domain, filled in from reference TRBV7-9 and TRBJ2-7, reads DTGVSQNPRHKITKRGQNVTFRCDPISEHNRLYWYRQTLGQGPEFLTYFQNEAQLEKSRLLSDRFSAERPKGSFSTLEIQRTEQGDSAMYLCASSLFQAPIAYEQYFGPGTRLTVT.

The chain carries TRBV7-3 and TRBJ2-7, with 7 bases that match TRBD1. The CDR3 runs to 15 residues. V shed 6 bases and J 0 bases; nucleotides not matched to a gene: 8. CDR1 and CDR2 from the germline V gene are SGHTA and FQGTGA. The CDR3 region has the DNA TGTGCCAGCAGGATAGGTGGGACAGCCTCCTACGAGCAGTACTTC. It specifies CASRIGGTASYEQYF.

Here the CDR3 DNA reads TGTGCCAGCAGCTCCCCCTTCGGGGGGGGAGATGGCTACACCTTC. This codes for CASSSPFGGGDGYTF. The V call is TRBV7-9, the J call TRBJ1-2, with D maybe TRBD1 (5 bases). The ends were cut back, 4 bases at V and 6 bases at J, with 18 bases in the middle. Germline assignment: CDR1 SEHNR and CDR2 FQNEAQ (reference sequence). This CDR3 comprises 15 residues.

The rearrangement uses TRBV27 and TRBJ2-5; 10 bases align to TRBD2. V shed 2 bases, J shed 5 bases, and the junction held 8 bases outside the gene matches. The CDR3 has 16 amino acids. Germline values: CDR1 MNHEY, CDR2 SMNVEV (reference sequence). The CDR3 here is CASSLRLAGGGETQYF. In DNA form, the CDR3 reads TGTGCCAGCAGTTTAAGGTTAGCGGGAGGAGGTGAGACCCAGTACTTC.

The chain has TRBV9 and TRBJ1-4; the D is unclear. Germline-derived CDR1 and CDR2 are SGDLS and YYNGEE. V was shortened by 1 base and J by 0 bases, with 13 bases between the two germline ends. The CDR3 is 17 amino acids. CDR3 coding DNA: TGTGCCAGCAGCGTATATTCCCCGGGTTCAACTAATGAAAAACTGTTTTTT. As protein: CASSVYSPGSTNEKLFF.

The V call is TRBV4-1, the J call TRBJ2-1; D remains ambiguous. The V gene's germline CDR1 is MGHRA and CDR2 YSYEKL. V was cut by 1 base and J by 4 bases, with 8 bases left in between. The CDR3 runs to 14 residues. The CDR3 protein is CASSQVGFYNEQFF. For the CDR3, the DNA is TGCGCCAGCAGCCAAGTCGGGTTTTACAATGAGCAGTTCTTC.

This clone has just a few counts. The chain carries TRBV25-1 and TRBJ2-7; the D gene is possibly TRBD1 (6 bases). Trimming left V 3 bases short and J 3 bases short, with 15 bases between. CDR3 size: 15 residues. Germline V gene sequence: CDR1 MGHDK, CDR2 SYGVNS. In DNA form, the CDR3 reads TGTGCCAGCAGTGATATGGGGGCCCGGGACTACGAGCAGTACTTC. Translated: CASSDMGARDYEQYF.

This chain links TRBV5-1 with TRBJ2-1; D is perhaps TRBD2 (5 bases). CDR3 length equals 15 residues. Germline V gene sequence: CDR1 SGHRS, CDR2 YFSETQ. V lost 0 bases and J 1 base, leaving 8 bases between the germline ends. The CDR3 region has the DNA TGCGCCAGCAGCTTGGAGGACTTGTCCTACAATGAGCAGTTCTTC. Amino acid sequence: CASSLEDLSYNEQFF.

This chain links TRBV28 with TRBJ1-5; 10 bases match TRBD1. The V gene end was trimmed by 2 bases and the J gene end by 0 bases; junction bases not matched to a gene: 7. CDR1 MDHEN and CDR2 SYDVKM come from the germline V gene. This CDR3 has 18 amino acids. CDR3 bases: TGTGCCAGCAGTTTAGGGACAGGGGTGTGGTATAGCAATCAGCCCCAGCATTTT. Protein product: CASSLGTGVWYSNQPQHF. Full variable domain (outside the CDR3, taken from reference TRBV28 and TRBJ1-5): DVKVTQSSRYLVKRTGEKVFLECVQDMDHENMFWYRQDPGLGLRLIYFSYDVKMKEKGDIPEGYSVSREKKERFSLILESASTNQTSMYLCASSLGTGVWYSNQPQHFGDGTRLSIL.

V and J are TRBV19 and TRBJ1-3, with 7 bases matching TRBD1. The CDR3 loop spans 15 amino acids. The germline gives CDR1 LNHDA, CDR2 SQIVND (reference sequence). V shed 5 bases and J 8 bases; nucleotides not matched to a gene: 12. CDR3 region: CASSVSDRAQDTIYF. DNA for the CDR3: TGTGCCAGTAGTGTGTCCGACAGGGCCCAGGACACCATATATTTT.

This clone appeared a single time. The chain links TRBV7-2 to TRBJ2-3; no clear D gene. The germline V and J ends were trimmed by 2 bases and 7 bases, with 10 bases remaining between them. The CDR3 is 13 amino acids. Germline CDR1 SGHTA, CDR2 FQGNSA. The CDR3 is CASSLTAINTQYF. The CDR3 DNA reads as TGTGCCAGCAGCTTAACGGCCATTAATACGCAGTATTTT.